These 11 T cell receptor beta chains were all obtained from the same sample, sequenced in a study of glioma-infiltrating T cells after dendritic cell vaccination. Stated time point: after dendritic cell vaccination, including at tumor progression/relapse. Produced via immunoSEQ multiplex PCR; TCRdb's table is partial and in-frame only. The sample contains under 130,000 clones, almost 90% of which appear only once. The starting material was blood, obtained after dendritic cell vaccination. The source of these receptors is a human donor with glioblastoma.

The chain employs TRBV18 and TRBJ2-7; 8 nucleotides line up with TRBD1. Looked up from germline, CDR1 is KGHSH and CDR2 is LQKENI. The junction had 4 bases not matched to a gene; V was cut back by 6 bases and J by 0 bases. This CDR3 contains 14 residues. The CDR3 DNA is TGTGCCAGCTCTCGGGACAGGAGCTCCTACGAGCAGTACTTC. Its translation: CASSRDRSSYEQYF. Looking up the rest from reference TRBV18 and TRBJ2-7 gives the full variable domain: NAGVMQNPRHLVRRRGQEARLRCSPMKGHSHVYWYRQLPEEGLKFMVYLQKENIIDESGMPKERFSAEFPKEGPSILRIQQVVRGDSAAYFCASSRDRSSYEQYFGPGTRLTVT.

The chain has TRBV2 and TRBJ1-6; TRBD1 might be the D (6 bases). Trimming pared 3 bases from V and 10 bases from J, leaving 10 bases between. From germline, CDR1 is SNHLY and CDR2 FYNNEI. The CDR3 loop spans 13 amino acids. In DNA form, the CDR3 reads TGTGCCAGCAGTGAGGGGGCCGGCTCACCCCTCCACTTT. Its protein is CASSEGAGSPLHF.

The CDR3 coding sequence is TGTGCTAGTGGTTTGGTTCGCGAGCAGTACTTC. This gives the protein CASGLVREQYF. The J gene is TRBJ2-7, the V gene TRBV12-5; D uncertain. The V gene's germline CDR1 is LGHNT and CDR2 FRNRAP. V was shortened by 0 bases and J by 6 bases, with 3 bases between the two germline ends. CDR3 size: 11 residues.

The J gene is TRBJ2-3, the V gene TRBV18, with 9 bases identical to TRBD1. The CDR3 totals 13 residues. The germline gives CDR1 KGHSH, CDR2 LQKENI. J was trimmed by 5 bases and V by 5 bases; bases with no gene match: 2. This chain's CDR3 is CASSATGGDTQYF. As DNA, the CDR3 is TGTGCCAGCTCAGCGACAGGGGGAGATACGCAGTATTTT.

The chain couples TRBV7-3 to TRBJ2-5; TRBD1 might be the D (7 bases). The V end lost 4 bases, the J end lost 3 bases, and 12 bases lay between the germline ends. The germline V gene encodes CDR1 SGHTA and CDR2 FQGTGA. The length of the CDR3 is 14 residues. CDR3 sequence (DNA): TGTGCCAGCAGCTCAGGGGGGCTGGAAGAGACCCAGTACTTC. Its protein product is CASSSGGLEETQYF.

The chain has TRBV10-3 and TRBJ1-2; TRBD1 aligns across 9 bases. Germline assignment: CDR1 ENHRY and CDR2 SYGVKD. Trimming removed 3 bases from V and 6 bases from J; junction bases left unmatched: 8. This CDR3 region has 15 residues. The CDR3 reads CAISDAGQGGDGYTF. The CDR3 DNA follows: TGTGCCATCAGTGATGCGGGACAGGGAGGCGATGGCTACACCTTC.

This clone was observed a handful of times. The CDR3 protein is CASSGFGGAFNEQFF. The CDR3, as DNA: TGTGCCAGCAGTGGTTTCGGGGGGGCCTTTAATGAGCAGTTCTTC. The chain joins TRBV6-4 to TRBJ2-1, with 8 bases matching TRBD2. CDR1 and CDR2 from the germline V gene are MRHNA and SNTAGT. The CDR3 runs 15 residues. The J segment lost 7 bases and the V segment lost 4 bases, leaving 9 bases of the junction unmatched.

The CDR3 spells CASSKLRGEQYF. CDR3 DNA sequence: TGTGCCAGCAGTAAACTTCGGGGGGAGCAGTACTTC. The rearrangement links TRBV2 to TRBJ2-7, with a tentative D call TRBD2 (6 bases). The V end lost 5 bases, the J end lost 7 bases, and 12 bases lay between the germline ends. This CDR3 has 12 residues. Germline V gene data show CDR1 as SNHLY and CDR2 as FYNNEI.

The rearrangement links TRBV6-4 to TRBJ1-2; TRBD1 is a possible D gene (6 bases). This CDR3 is 16 amino acids long. CDR1 is MRHNA and CDR2 is SNTAGT in the germline V gene. Between the trimmed V and J ends, which lost 4 bases and 0 bases, there was a span of 15 bases. The CDR3, as DNA: TGTGCCAGCAGTGTTCCAGGGGATTGGGCTAACTATGGCTACACCTTC. Translating it yields CASSVPGDWANYGYTF.

This chain uses TRBV6-1 with TRBJ2-2, with TRBD1 matching over 7 bases. The CDR3 sequence is 15 residues long. Germline CDR1 and CDR2: MNHNS and SASEGT. The V gene end was trimmed by 2 bases and the J gene end by 1 base; junction bases not matched to a gene: 1. CDR3 coding DNA: TGTGCCAGCAGTGAAAACAGGGGGAACACCGGGGAGCTGTTTTTT. Translation gives CASSENRGNTGELFF.

This clone came up a few times. The rearrangement uses TRBV5-5 and TRBJ2-3; 7 bases map to TRBD1. The J segment lost 5 bases and the V segment lost 3 bases, leaving 3 bases of the junction unmatched. The CDR3 runs 13 residues. Germline CDR1 reads SGHKS; CDR2 reads YYEKEE (reference sequence). DNA for the CDR3: TGTGCCAGCAGCTGGGGACAGCTAGATACGCAGTATTTT. Translated, it gives CASSWGQLDTQYF.